This entry concerns a single T cell receptor beta chain. The protocol was immunoSEQ multiplex PCR, while the TCRdb copy is restricted to in-frame clones and leaves out a portion. Here the sample spans about 53,000 clones, 80% to 95% being singletons. This sample is part of a study of T cell changes during pregnancy in multiple sclerosis. CDR3 length: 20 residues. CDR1 is MGHRA and CDR2 is YSYEKL in the germline V gene. Trimming removed 0 bases from V and 0 bases from J; junction bases left unmatched: 8. This chain links TRBV4-1 with TRBJ2-4, with TRBD2 identical over 13 bases. The TCR was taken from a female donor with multiple sclerosis, enrolled in a pregnancy study. The sequencing used CD4+ T cells from peripheral blood mononuclear cells, collected in the third trimester of pregnancy. CDR3 DNA: TGCGCCAGCAGCCAAGAAAGGGAGACTAGCGGGGGGCTAGCCAAAAACATTCAGTACTTC. This translates into CASSQERETSGGLAKNIQYF.